This TCR beta chain appears in the sequencing data of a study of blood T cell repertoires in COVID-19. Study summary: Researchers got acute and convalescent COVID-19 samples from the United States, Italy and Spain. T cells, B-cell-depleted T cells, or PBMCs provided the cDNA or gDNA that served as material.

How the authors handled the data: Using reference gene primer amplification, nucleated cell counts were estimated. Profiling relied on immunoSEQ multiplex PCR, and the TCRdb table lists in-frame clones only, not all of them. V and J calls and clone size follow that table, whereas D and trimming were derived from the DNA. The sample consists of about 44,000 clones, roughly 85% of them appearing once. The CDR3 covers 16 residues. The germline V gene has CDR1 SGHRS and CDR2 YFSETQ. J was trimmed by 7 bases and V by 3 bases; bases with no gene match: 10. The material sequenced was peripheral blood. V gene TRBV5-1 combines with J gene TRBJ1-6, with TRBD1 matching 7 bases. The receptor's source is a woman in her 70s with acute or convalescent COVID-19. The CDR3 loop is CASSSRQGEVNSPLHF. The CDR3 DNA sequence: TGCGCCAGCAGCTCAAGACAGGGTGAGGTGAATTCACCCCTCCACTTT.